This T cell receptor beta chain was captured in a study of shared clonotypes between healthy human individuals. Study as a whole: CD4 naive and CD4 memory each took three plates per donor, while CD8 naive took two and CD8 memory one.

This clone has only one observation. CDR3 length: 15 amino acids. Germline values: CDR1 SEHNR, CDR2 FQNEAQ (reference sequence). The V segment lost 5 bases and the J segment 9 bases; nucleotides outside the gene matches: 11. CD8 cells regarded as naive lacked CD45RO, were positively chosen for CCR7, and omitted terminally differentiated effector memory CD45RA+ cells. Sequenced by immunoSEQ multiplex PCR; TCRdb stores in-frame clones only, minus some. The sample holds millions of clones; 93% are singletons and the top ten take around 1.7%. The chain has TRBV7-9 and TRBJ2-1, with 9 bases that match TRBD2. Sequencing was carried out using naive CD8+ T cells from PBMCs. This TCR was sampled from a man younger than 35 in good health. Some clones in this sample may be carry-over from other donors' samples. CDR3 in DNA: TGTGCCAGCAGCCCTCGGGGTAGCGGGGGCGGTGAGCAGTTCTTC. Its protein product is CASSPRGSGGGEQFF.